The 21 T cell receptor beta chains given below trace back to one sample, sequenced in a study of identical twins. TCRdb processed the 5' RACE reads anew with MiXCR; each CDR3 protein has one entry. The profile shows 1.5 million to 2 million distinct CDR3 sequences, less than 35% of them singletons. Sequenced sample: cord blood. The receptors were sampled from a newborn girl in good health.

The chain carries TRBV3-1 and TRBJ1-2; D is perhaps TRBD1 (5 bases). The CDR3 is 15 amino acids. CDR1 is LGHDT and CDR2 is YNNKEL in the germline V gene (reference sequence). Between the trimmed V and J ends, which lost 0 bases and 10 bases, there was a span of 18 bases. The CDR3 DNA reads TGTGCCAGCAGCCAAGATGGCTTAGGGAGGGGAGCCTACACCTTC. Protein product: CASSQDGLGRGAYTF.

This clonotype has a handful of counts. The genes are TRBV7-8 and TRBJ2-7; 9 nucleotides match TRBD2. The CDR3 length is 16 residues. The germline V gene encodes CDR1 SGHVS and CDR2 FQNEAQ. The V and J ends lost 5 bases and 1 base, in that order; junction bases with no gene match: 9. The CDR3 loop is CASSVTSGLASYEQYF. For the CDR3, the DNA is TGTGCCAGCAGCGTAACCTCGGGACTAGCATCCTACGAGCAGTACTTC. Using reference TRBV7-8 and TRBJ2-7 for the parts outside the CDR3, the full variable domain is GAGVSQSPRYKVAKRGQDVALRCDPISGHVSLFWYQQALGQGPEFLTYFQNEAQLDKSGLPSDRFFAERPEGSVSTLKIQRTQQEDSAVYLCASSVTSGLASYEQYFGPGTRLTVT.

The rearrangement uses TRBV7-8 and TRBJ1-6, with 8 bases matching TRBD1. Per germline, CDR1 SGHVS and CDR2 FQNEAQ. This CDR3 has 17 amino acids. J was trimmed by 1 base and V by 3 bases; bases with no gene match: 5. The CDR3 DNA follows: TGTGCCAGCAGCTTTTTACAGGGGGAATCCTATAATTCACCCCTCCACTTT. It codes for CASSFLQGESYNSPLHF.

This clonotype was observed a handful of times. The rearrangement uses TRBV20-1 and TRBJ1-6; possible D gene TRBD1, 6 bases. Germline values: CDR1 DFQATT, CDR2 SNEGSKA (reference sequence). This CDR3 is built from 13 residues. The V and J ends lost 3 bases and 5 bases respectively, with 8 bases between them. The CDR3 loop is CSASRTDNSPLHF. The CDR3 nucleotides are TGCAGTGCTAGTCGGACAGATAATTCACCCCTCCACTTT.

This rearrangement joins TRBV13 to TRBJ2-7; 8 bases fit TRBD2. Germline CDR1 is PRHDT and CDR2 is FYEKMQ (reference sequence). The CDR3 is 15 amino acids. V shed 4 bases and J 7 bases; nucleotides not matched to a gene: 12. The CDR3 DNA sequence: TGTGCCAGCAGCTCCAGGGGCGGGGGGCCGGGGGAGCAGTACTTC. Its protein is CASSSRGGGPGEQYF.

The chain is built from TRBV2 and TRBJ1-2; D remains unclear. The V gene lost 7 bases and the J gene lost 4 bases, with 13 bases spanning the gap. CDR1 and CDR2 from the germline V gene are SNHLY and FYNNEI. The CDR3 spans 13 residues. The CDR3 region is CASIGTAPYGYTF. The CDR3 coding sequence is TGTGCCAGCATTGGCACAGCCCCCTATGGCTACACCTTC.

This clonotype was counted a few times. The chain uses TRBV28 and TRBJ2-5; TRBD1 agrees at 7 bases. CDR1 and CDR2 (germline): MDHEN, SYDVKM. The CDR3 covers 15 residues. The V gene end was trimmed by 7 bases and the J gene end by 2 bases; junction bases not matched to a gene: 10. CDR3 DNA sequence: TGTGCCAGCACCGGGACAGACCCCAATCAAGAGACCCAGTACTTC. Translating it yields CASTGTDPNQETQYF.

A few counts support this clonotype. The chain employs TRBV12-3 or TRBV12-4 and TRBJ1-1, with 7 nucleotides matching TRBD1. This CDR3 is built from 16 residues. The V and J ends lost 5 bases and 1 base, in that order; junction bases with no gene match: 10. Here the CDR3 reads CASSPDPGGRNTEAFF. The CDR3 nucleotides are TGTGCCAGCAGTCCGGATCCAGGGGGGAGGAACACTGAAGCTTTCTTT.

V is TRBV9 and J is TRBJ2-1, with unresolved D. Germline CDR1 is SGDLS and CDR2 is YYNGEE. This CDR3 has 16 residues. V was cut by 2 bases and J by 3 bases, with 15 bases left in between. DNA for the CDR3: TGTGCCAGCAGCGTGAATGGGGTGGTGGGCTACAATGAGCAGTTCTTC. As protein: CASSVNGVVGYNEQFF.

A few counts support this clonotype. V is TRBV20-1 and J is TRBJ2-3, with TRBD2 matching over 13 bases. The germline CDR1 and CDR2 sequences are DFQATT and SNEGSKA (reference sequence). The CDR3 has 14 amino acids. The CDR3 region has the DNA TGCGGGGCACTAGCGGGAGGGTATACAGATACGCAGTATTTT. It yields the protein CGALAGGYTDTQYF.

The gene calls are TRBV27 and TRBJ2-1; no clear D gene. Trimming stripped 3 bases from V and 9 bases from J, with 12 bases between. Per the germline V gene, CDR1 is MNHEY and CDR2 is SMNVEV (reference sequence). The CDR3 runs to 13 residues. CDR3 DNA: TGTGCCAGCAGTTTCAGAGGTTTGGGTGAGCAGTTCTTC. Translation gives CASSFRGLGEQFF.

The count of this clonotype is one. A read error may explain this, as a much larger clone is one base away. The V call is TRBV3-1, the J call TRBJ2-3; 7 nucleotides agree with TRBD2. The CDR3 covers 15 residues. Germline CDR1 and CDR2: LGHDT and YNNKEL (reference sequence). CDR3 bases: TGTGCCAGCAGCCAAGAGAGCGGGACTGGAGATACGCGGTATTTT. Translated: CASSQESGTGDTRYF.

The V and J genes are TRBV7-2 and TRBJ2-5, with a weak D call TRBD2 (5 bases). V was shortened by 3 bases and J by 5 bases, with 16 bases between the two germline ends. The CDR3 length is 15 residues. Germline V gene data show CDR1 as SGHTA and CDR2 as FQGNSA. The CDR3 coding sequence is TGTGCCAGCAGCTTTACGTGGGCTAGCTCCGAGACCCAGTACTTC. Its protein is CASSFTWASSETQYF.

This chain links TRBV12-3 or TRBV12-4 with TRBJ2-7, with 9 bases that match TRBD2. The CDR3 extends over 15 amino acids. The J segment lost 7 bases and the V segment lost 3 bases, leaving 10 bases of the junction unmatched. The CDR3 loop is CASSFASGVYNEQYF. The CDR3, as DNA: TGTGCCAGCAGTTTCGCTAGCGGGGTTTACAATGAGCAGTACTTC.

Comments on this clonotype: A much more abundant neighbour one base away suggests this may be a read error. The CDR3 DNA sequence: TGTGCCAGCAGACTAGCGGGTCCTAACTCCTACGAGCGGTACTTC. The encoded protein is CASRLAGPNSYERYF. The chain uses TRBV27 and TRBJ2-7, with 9 nucleotides matching TRBD2. Per germline, CDR1 MNHEY and CDR2 SMNVEV (reference sequence). The CDR3 runs to 15 residues.

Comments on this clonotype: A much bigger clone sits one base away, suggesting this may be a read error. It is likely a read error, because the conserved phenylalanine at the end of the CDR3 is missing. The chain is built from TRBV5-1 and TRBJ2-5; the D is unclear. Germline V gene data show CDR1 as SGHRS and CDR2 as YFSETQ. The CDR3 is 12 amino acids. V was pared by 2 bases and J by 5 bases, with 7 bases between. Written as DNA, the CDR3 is TGCGCCAGCAGCTTTAATCCCGAGACCCAGTACTTA. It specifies CASSFNPETQYL.

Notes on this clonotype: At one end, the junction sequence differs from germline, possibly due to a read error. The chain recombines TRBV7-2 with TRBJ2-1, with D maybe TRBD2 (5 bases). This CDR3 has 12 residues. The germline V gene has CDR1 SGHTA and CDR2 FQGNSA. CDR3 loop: CAGSLGSGGQFF. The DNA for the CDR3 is TGTGCCGGCAGCTTAGGAAGTGGAGGGCAGTTCTTC.

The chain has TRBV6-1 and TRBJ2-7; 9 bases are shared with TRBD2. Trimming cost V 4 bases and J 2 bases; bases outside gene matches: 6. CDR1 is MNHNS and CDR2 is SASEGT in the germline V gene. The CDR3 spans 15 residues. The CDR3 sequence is CASSGRGRVTYEQYF. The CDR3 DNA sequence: TGTGCCAGCAGTGGGCGCGGGAGGGTAACCTACGAGCAGTACTTC.

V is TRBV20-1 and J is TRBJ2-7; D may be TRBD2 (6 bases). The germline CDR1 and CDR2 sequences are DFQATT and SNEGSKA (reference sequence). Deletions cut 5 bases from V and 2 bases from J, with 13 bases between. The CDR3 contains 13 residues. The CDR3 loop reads CSAPSTRTYEQYF. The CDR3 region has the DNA TGCAGTGCTCCCTCGACTAGGACCTACGAGCAGTACTTC.

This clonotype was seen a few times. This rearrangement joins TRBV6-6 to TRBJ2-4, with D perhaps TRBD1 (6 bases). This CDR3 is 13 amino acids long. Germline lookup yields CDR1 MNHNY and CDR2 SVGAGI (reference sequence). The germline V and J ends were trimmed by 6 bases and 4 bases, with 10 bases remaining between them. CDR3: CASSAGQKNIQYF. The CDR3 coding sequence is TGTGCCAGCAGCGCCGGACAGAAAAACATTCAGTACTTC.

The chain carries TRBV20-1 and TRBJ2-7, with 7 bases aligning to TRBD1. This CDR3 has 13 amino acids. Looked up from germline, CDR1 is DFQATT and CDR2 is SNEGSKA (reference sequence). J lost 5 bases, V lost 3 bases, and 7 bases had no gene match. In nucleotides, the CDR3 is TGCAGTGCTAGTACAGGGGTTCCGGACGAGCAGTACTTC. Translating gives CSASTGVPDEQYF.